Listed below are T cell receptor beta chains from one sample, sequenced in a study of blood T cell repertoires in COVID-19. The assay was immunoSEQ multiplex PCR, and TCRdb's table has in-frame clones only and misses some. The top ten hold over 4% of the sample, which has 200,000 to 250,000 clones, roughly 80% seen once. Specimen: peripheral blood. The receptors here all came from a woman in her sixties or seventies with COVID-19, enrolled during active disease. The CDR3 runs from the conserved cysteine through the conserved F or W. D genes are given only for firm matches. Clone sizes are given selectively: once, few, many, or a class where the clone is expanded.

>TRBV4-3|13|.|TRBJ2-7|.
CASSQDGSYEQYF
TGCGCCAGCAGCCAAGACGGGAGTTACGAGCAGTACTTC
>TRBV28|14|.|TRBJ1-2|.
CASSLPDSPYGYTF
TGTGCCAGCAGTTTACCGGACAGCCCCTATGGCTACACCTTC
>TRBV7-9|16|TRBD2|TRBJ2-7|.
CASSNTGASGRNEQYF
TGTGCCAGCAGCAACACGGGGGCTAGCGGGAGAAACGAGCAGTACTTC
>TRBV6-5|15|.|TRBJ2-7|once
CASSYGSGPPYEQYF
TGTGCCAGCAGTTACGGCAGCGGGCCTCCTTACGAGCAGTACTTC
>TRBV28|12|.|TRBJ1-2|.
CASSSGTYGYTF
TGTGCCAGCAGTTCAGGCACATACGGCTACACCTTC
>TRBV4-3|16|.|TRBJ2-7|.
CASSQEPSGSSYEQYF
TGCGCCAGCAGCCAAGAACCCAGCGGGTCGTCCTACGAGCAGTACTTC
>TRBV7-9|13|.|TRBJ2-1|.
CASSQFSVNEQFF
TGTGCCAGCAGCCAATTTAGCGTGAATGAGCAGTTCTTC
>TRBV10-1|14|.|TRBJ1-6|.
CANVQQGGNSPLHF
TGCGCCAACGTTCAGCAGGGAGGAAATTCACCCCTCCACTTT
>TRBV29-1|14|TRBD1|TRBJ2-7|once
CSVGADRGKDEQYF
TGCAGCGTTGGGGCGGACAGGGGGAAGGACGAGCAGTACTTC
>TRBV24-1|15|TRBD2|TRBJ2-7|once
CATSDGTSGSYEQYF
TGTGCCACCAGTGATGGGACTAGCGGGAGCTACGAGCAGTACTTC